Listed below are T cell receptor beta chains from one sample, sequenced in a study of cytomegalovirus exposure and HLA in healthy donors. Clones were sequenced by immunoSEQ multiplex PCR, and TCRdb holds only the in-frame ones, with some missing. Of some 160,000 clones in the sample, around 73% were seen once. The source material was PBMCs. The receptors were gathered from a male donor in good health and CMV-seronegative. Each CDR3 is given with its conserved first and last residue. A D gene is named only where the DNA matches it firmly. Only some rows state a clone size, as once, few, many or a class for expanded clones.

>TRBJ2-5|.|TRBD2|15|TRBV4-2
CASSPATSGGETQYF
TGTGCCAGCAGCCCGGCGACTAGCGGGGGGGAGACCCAGTACTTC
>TRBJ2-5|.|.|14|TRBV5-4
CASSLGTRGETQYF
TGTGCCAGCAGCCTGGGGACTCGGGGAGAGACCCAGTACTTC
>TRBJ1-3|.|.|15|TRBV7-9
CASSFTLNSGNTIYF
TGTGCCAGCAGCTTTACCCTAAACTCTGGAAACACCATATATTTT
>TRBJ1-1|few|TRBD1|16|TRBV7-8
CASSLRDRELNTEAFF
TGTGCCAGCAGCCTGCGGGACAGGGAACTCAACACTGAAGCTTTCTTT
>TRBJ2-7|once|TRBD2|16|TRBV7-6
CASSPRLAGMIYEQYF
TGTGCCAGCAGCCCGAGACTAGCGGGAATGATCTACGAGCAGTACTTC
>TRBJ2-1|.|.|18|TRBV11-3
CASSLDHGGSLNYNEQFF
TGTGCCAGCAGCTTAGATCATGGGGGGTCCTTAAACTACAATGAGCAGTTCTTC
>TRBJ2-7|.|TRBD2|14|TRBV5-6
CASSLIGGSYEQYF
TGTGCCAGCAGCTTGATAGGCGGGAGCTACGAGCAGTACTTC
>TRBJ2-2|once|.|13|TRBV27
CASSLLNTGELFF
TGTGCCAGCAGCCTACTGAACACCGGGGAGCTGTTTTTT
>TRBJ1-5|.|.|13|TRBV7-2
CASSLEEGQPQHF
TGTGCCAGCAGCTTAGAGGAGGGTCAGCCCCAGCATTTT
>TRBJ1-1|.|TRBD1|17|TRBV9
CASSAQPDRVENTEAFF
TGTGCCAGCAGCGCCCAACCGGACAGGGTTGAGAACACTGAAGCTTTCTTT
>TRBJ1-2|.|TRBD1|13|TRBV5-4
CASSHATGDGYTF
TGTGCCAGCAGCCATGCTACAGGGGATGGCTACACCTTC
>TRBJ2-7|.|.|14|TRBV7-3
CASSLNSRSYEQYF
TGTGCCAGCAGCTTAAACAGCAGATCCTACGAGCAGTACTTC
>TRBJ1-1|.|TRBD1|14|TRBV27
CASSFYRGNTEAFF
TGTGCCAGCAGTTTCTACAGGGGGAACACTGAAGCTTTCTTT
>TRBJ1-1|.|TRBD1|16|TRBV4-2
CASSQGTGDRNTEAFF
TGTGCCAGCAGCCAAGGGACAGGGGACAGGAACACTGAAGCTTTCTTT
>TRBJ1-3|once|TRBD1|15|TRBV5-5
CASSFDRGLGNTIYF
TGTGCCAGCAGCTTCGACAGGGGGCTTGGAAACACCATATATTTT
>TRBJ2-3|.|.|13|TRBV27
CASNGGRSDTQYF
TGTGCCAGCAACGGGGGGCGGTCAGATACGCAGTATTTT
>TRBJ2-1|.|.|14|TRBV18
CASSPMGGADEQFF
TGTGCCAGCTCACCAATGGGCGGGGCGGATGAGCAGTTCTTC